The next 26 T cell receptor beta chains were all read from a single sample in a study of PD-1 blockade in classical Hodgkin lymphoma. Produced via immunoSEQ multiplex PCR; TCRdb's table is partial and in-frame only. Here the sample spans around 7,300 clones, less than 90% being singletons. Time point indicated: cycle 4 day 1 (C4D1), after 6 weeks of nivolumab. Every single patient, without exception, relapsed after autologous stem cell transplantation, and brentuximab vedotin exposure varied. The sample was peripheral blood mononuclear cells (PBMCs), taken before the fourth cycle of nivolumab. These receptors all come from a human donor with classical Hodgkin lymphoma.

The chain links TRBV2 to TRBJ2-5; D call uncertain. The CDR3 contains 11 residues. The germline V and J ends were trimmed by 7 bases and 5 bases, with 8 bases remaining between them. Looked up from germline, CDR1 is SNHLY and CDR2 is FYNNEI. CDR3 amino acids: CASKAWETQYF. CDR3 nucleotides: TGTGCCAGCAAAGCGTGGGAGACCCAGTACTTC.

The rearrangement links TRBV13 to TRBJ2-5; D may match TRBD1 or TRBD2 (7 bases each). This CDR3 is 14 amino acids long. Germline V gene sequence: CDR1 PRHDT, CDR2 FYEKMQ (reference sequence). V was pared by 3 bases and J by 5 bases, with 13 bases between. CDR3 DNA sequence: TGTGCCAGCAGCTTCAGGCAGGGGGGGGAGACCCAGTACTTC. This gives the protein CASSFRQGGETQYF.

The rearrangement uses TRBV25-1 and TRBJ2-1; 8 positions agree with TRBD1. This CDR3 has 16 amino acids. J lost 8 bases, V lost 5 bases, and 14 bases had no gene match. Germline V gene lookup returns CDR1 MGHDK and CDR2 SYGVNS. This CDR3 is CASSPRGRASLHEQFF. CDR3 nucleotide sequence: TGTGCCAGCAGTCCCAGGGGGCGCGCATCTCTCCATGAGCAGTTCTTC. Looking up the rest from reference TRBV25-1 and TRBJ2-1 gives the full variable domain: EADIYQTPRYLVIGTGKKITLECSQTMGHDKMYWYQQDPGMELHLIHYSYGVNSTEKGDLSSESTVSRIRTEHFPLTLESARPSHTSQYLCASSPRGRASLHEQFFGPGTRLTVL.

The chain joins TRBV7-9 to TRBJ2-7; maybe TRBD2 (6 bases). CDR1 is SEHNR and CDR2 is FQNEAQ in the germline V gene (reference sequence). V lost 5 bases and J 7 bases, leaving 21 bases between the germline ends. The CDR3 extends over 15 amino acids. The CDR3 region has the DNA TGTGCCAGCAGCCGGAACCAGGGAGGTACGACGGAGCAGTACGTC. Amino acid sequence: CASSRNQGGTTEQYV.

The chain's CDR3 is CASSPDTDTQYF. CDR3 DNA sequence: TGTGCCAGCAGCCCGGACACAGATACGCAGTATTTT. V usage is TRBV5-6 and J usage is TRBJ2-3, with D unclear. Germline values: CDR1 SGHDT, CDR2 YYEEEE. The CDR3 length is 12 residues. Trimming removed 4 bases at V and 2 bases at J, with 5 bases between.

This chain links TRBV5-2 with TRBJ1-1. TRBV5-2 is marked as a pseudogene. The CDR3 sequence is 16 residues long. CDR3 sequence reads: CASILARGGANTEAFF. CDR3 in DNA: TGTGCCAGCATCCTCGCCCGGGGCGGGGCGAACACTGAAGCTTTCTTT.

The chain is built from TRBV9 and TRBJ1-2, with D possibly matching TRBD1 (5 bases). CDR1 SGDLS and CDR2 YYNGEE come from the germline V gene. The V end lost 4 bases, the J end lost 4 bases, and 14 bases lay between the germline ends. This CDR3 contains 14 residues. As DNA, the CDR3 is TGTGCCAGCAGCCCCCGAGGGACGACCTATGGCTACACCTTC. Translated: CASSPRGTTYGYTF.

The V call is TRBV6-6, the J call TRBJ1-5; a weak D match, TRBD1 (6 bases). The CDR3 length is 14 residues. In germline, CDR1 is MNHNY, CDR2 SVGAGI (reference sequence). Trimming left V 6 bases short and J 1 base short, with 10 bases between. The CDR3 here is CASRQGPSNQPQHF. In DNA form, the CDR3 reads TGTGCCAGCAGACAGGGTCCGAGCAATCAGCCCCAGCATTTT.

This rearrangement joins TRBV4-1 to TRBJ1-2; 10 nucleotides align to TRBD1. The V segment lost 6 bases and the J segment 3 bases; nucleotides outside the gene matches: 1. This CDR3 spans 13 amino acids. CDR1 and CDR2 (germline): MGHRA, YSYEKL. As DNA, the CDR3 is TGCGCCAGCAGGGGGACAGGGGACTATGGCTACACCTTC. Protein: CASRGTGDYGYTF.

CDR3 sequence: CASSYMGQGGHTQYF. In DNA form, the CDR3 reads TGTGCCAGCAGTTACATGGGACAGGGGGGACATACGCAGTATTTT. This chain connects TRBV6-5 to TRBJ2-3; 11 bases match TRBD1. V dropped 2 bases and J dropped 7; count of bases not matched to a gene: 5. Germline CDR1 is MNHEY and CDR2 is SVGAGI. The CDR3 runs to 15 residues.

The chain has TRBV30 and TRBJ1-1, with D hard to call. Deletions cut 0 bases from V and 7 bases from J, with 9 bases between. Germline V gene sequence: CDR1 GTSNPN, CDR2 SVGIG (reference sequence). The CDR3 consists of 12 residues. CDR3 coding DNA: TGTGCCTGGAGTGTACAACCCAGTGAAGCTTTCTTT. It codes for CAWSVQPSEAFF.

The J gene is TRBJ1-1, the V gene TRBV9, with TRBD1 matching 7 bases. The CDR3 extends over 15 amino acids. V gave up 0 bases and J gave up 3 bases; unmatched junction bases: 5. The germline V gene has CDR1 SGDLS and CDR2 YYNGEE. The DNA for the CDR3 is TGTGCCAGCAGCGTAGGGTTGGGGACAGACACTGAAGCTTTCTTT. Its protein product is CASSVGLGTDTEAFF.

The chain joins TRBV19 to TRBJ2-3; no definite D call. V dropped 1 base and J dropped 0 bases, with 5 bases sitting between them. CDR3 length: 14 residues. CDR1 LNHDA and CDR2 SQIVND come from the germline V gene (reference sequence). CDR3 in DNA: TGTGCCAGTAGTATAGGAGACAGCACAGATACGCAGTATTTT. It specifies CASSIGDSTDTQYF.

As DNA, the CDR3 is TGTGCCAGCTCACCACCGAAGGGAATTCACCGCTATGGCTACACCTTC. Translating gives CASSPPKGIHRYGYTF. V usage is TRBV18 and J usage is TRBJ1-2; no clear D. The CDR3 has 16 amino acids. Trimming left V 0 bases short and J 4 bases short, with 15 bases between. Germline CDR1 and CDR2: KGHSH and LQKENI.

The chain joins TRBV19 to TRBJ1-5; D is unresolved. Trimming cost V 6 bases and J 0 bases, with 18 bases left between them. From germline, CDR1 is LNHDA and CDR2 SQIVND (reference sequence). This CDR3 has 17 residues. The CDR3 nucleotides read TGTGCCAGTAGCATTCCCGAGTACCCATATAGCAATCAGCCCCAGCATTTT. This sequence encodes CASSIPEYPYSNQPQHF.

The chain recombines TRBV5-1 with TRBJ2-5, with D perhaps matching TRBD1 (5 bases). Deletions cut 0 bases from V and 5 bases from J, with 11 bases between. Germline V CDR1 and CDR2: SGHRS, YFSETQ. The CDR3 length is 14 residues. CDR3 in amino acids: CASSLGGHGETQYF. In DNA, the CDR3 is TGCGCCAGCAGCTTGGGGGGCCACGGGGAGACCCAGTACTTC. Drawing the rest from reference TRBV5-1 and TRBJ2-5, the complete variable domain is KAGVTQTPRYLIKTRGQQVTLSCSPISGHRSVSWYQQTPGQGLQFLFEYFSETQRNKGNFPGRFSGRQFSNSRSEMNVSTLELGDSALYLCASSLGGHGETQYFGPGTRLLVL.

This clone has a handful of counts. The rearrangement links TRBV5-5 to TRBJ1-1; a possible D gene is TRBD1 (5 bases). Germline CDR1 reads SGHKS; CDR2 reads YYEKEE (reference sequence). CDR3 size: 14 residues. The V end was cut by 4 bases, the J end by 1 base, with 11 bases between. For the CDR3, the DNA is TGTGCCAGCAGCCCGGGGAGGGGGAACACTGAAGCTTTCTTT. Its translation: CASSPGRGNTEAFF. The complete variable domain, with remaining parts taken from reference TRBV5-5 and TRBJ1-1, reads DAGVTQSPTHLIKTRGQQVTLRCSPISGHKSVSWYQQVLGQGPQFIFQYYEKEERGRGNFPDRFSARQFPNYSSELNVNALLLGDSALYLCASSPGRGNTEAFFGQGTRLTVV.

The count of this clone is one. The chain uses TRBV5-6 and TRBJ1-1; D possibly corresponds to TRBD1 (5 bases). The germline V and J ends were trimmed by 0 bases and 10 bases, with 13 bases remaining between them. The CDR3 length is 13 residues. CDR1 and CDR2 (germline): SGHDT, YYEEEE. The CDR3 protein is CASSLGEGTAAFF. The CDR3 DNA follows: TGTGCCAGCAGCTTGGGGGAGGGGACGGCAGCTTTCTTT.

This clone was observed a few times. This chain links TRBV14 with TRBJ1-6; unclear D gene. Germline V gene data show CDR1 as SGHDN and CDR2 as FVKESK. This CDR3 is 15 amino acids long. Trimming cost V 4 bases and J 7 bases, with 14 bases left between them. CDR3 protein: CASSPTGLLNSPLHF. Written as DNA, the CDR3 is TGTGCCAGCAGCCCCACCGGGCTCCTAAATTCACCCCTCCACTTT.

The chain combines TRBV6-1 with TRBJ1-1; D not resolved. CDR1 is MNHNS and CDR2 is SASEGT in the germline V gene. The CDR3 sequence is 12 residues long. Trimming removed 4 bases from V and 3 bases from J, with 6 bases in between. As DNA, the CDR3 is TGTGCCAGCAGTGTGACGCACACTGAAGCTTTCTTT. This translates into CASSVTHTEAFF.

The rearrangement joins TRBV4-1 to TRBJ2-1; 11 nucleotides match TRBD2. V shed 4 bases and J 8 bases; nucleotides not matched to a gene: 7. CDR3 length equals 15 residues. Per the germline V gene, CDR1 is MGHRA and CDR2 is YSYEKL. This chain's CDR3 is CASSLLAGARHEQFF. CDR3 bases: TGCGCCAGCAGCCTACTAGCGGGAGCTAGGCATGAGCAGTTCTTC.

The table lists this clone with a count of one. The chain recombines TRBV13 with TRBJ1-6, with a tentative D call TRBD1 (5 bases). Between the trimmed V and J ends, which lost 0 bases and 7 bases, there was a span of 13 bases. Germline lookup yields CDR1 PRHDT and CDR2 FYEKMQ (reference sequence). The CDR3 covers 16 residues. Here the CDR3 reads CASSLGPGAGNSPLHF. CDR3 sequence (DNA): TGTGCCAGCAGCTTAGGCCCCGGGGCCGGCAATTCACCCCTCCACTTT.

V gene TRBV18 combines with J gene TRBJ2-2, with D possibly being TRBD1 or TRBD2 (5 bases each). CDR3 length: 16 residues. The V end was cut by 6 bases, the J end by 3 bases, with 17 bases between. Germline CDR1 and CDR2: KGHSH and LQKENI. Here the CDR3 reads CASSPTGKGDTGELFF. CDR3 DNA: TGTGCCAGCTCGCCTACCGGGAAAGGGGACACCGGGGAGCTGTTTTTT.

This sequence joins TRBV6-1 and TRBJ2-1, with 8 bases that match TRBD2. The junction had 4 bases not matched to a gene; V was cut back by 6 bases and J by 0 bases. The germline V gene encodes CDR1 MNHNS and CDR2 SASEGT. The CDR3 contains 15 residues. CDR3: CASSPRGGSYNEQFF. The CDR3 DNA is TGTGCCAGCAGCCCTCGGGGGGGCTCCTACAATGAGCAGTTCTTC.

This chain joins TRBV11-2 and TRBJ1-6, with D tentatively TRBD1 (6 bases). Germline V CDR1 and CDR2: SGHAT, FQNNGV. Trimming took 0 bases from V and 6 from J, leaving 9 bases between them. This CDR3 is 15 amino acids long. The CDR3 DNA reads TGTGCCAGCAGCTTAGATAGGACAGTTAATTCACCCCTCCACTTT. This gives the protein CASSLDRTVNSPLHF.

The rearrangement uses TRBV7-9 and TRBJ1-1; D gene uncertain. This CDR3 comprises 16 residues. Germline values: CDR1 SEHNR, CDR2 FQNEAQ (reference sequence). V was trimmed by 6 bases and J by 4 bases, leaving 21 bases between them. CDR3 sequence: CASSSWRGGRGTEAFF. The CDR3 DNA sequence: TGTGCCAGCAGTTCGTGGCGAGGAGGGAGAGGCACTGAAGCTTTCTTT.